A selection of T cell receptor beta chains follows, all from one sample in a study of PD-L1 blockade in urothelial cancer. Profiling relied on immunoSEQ multiplex PCR, and the TCRdb table lists in-frame clones only, not all of them. The sample lists more than 50,000 clones; roughly 80% were seen once. This specimen was PBMCs, taken around atezolizumab (anti-PD-L1) treatment. These receptors were obtained from a man between 65 and 85 years old with urothelial cancer. The CDR3 runs from the conserved cysteine through the conserved F or W. The D gene is left open where the match is weak. Only some rows state a clone size, as once, few, many or a class for expanded clones.

d_gene,abundance,v_gene,j_gene,CDR3aa,CDR3nt
TRBD2,NA,TRBV5-6,TRBJ2-1,CASSAETGGAYNEQFF,TGTGCCAGCAGCGCCGAAACGGGAGGAGCCTACAATGAGCAGTTCTTC
TRBD1,NA,TRBV6-1,TRBJ1-1,CASRQGFNTEAFF,TGTGCCAGCCGACAGGGATTTAACACTGAAGCTTTCTTT
NA,NA,TRBV19,TRBJ1-1,CASQKPGQRNTEAFF,TGTGCCAGTCAAAAACCGGGACAAAGGAACACTGAAGCTTTCTTT
NA,NA,TRBV6-1,TRBJ1-4,CASSGNRVREKLFF,TGTGCCAGCAGTGGAAACAGGGTTCGGGAAAAACTGTTTTTT
NA,once,TRBV5-4,TRBJ2-1,CASSLGGLSSYNEQFF,TGTGCCAGCAGCTTGGGGGGCCTCAGCTCCTACAATGAGCAGTTCTTC
NA,NA,TRBV11-2,TRBJ2-6,CASSLDKAGSGANVLTF,TGTGCCAGCAGCTTAGATAAGGCAGGGTCTGGGGCCAACGTCCTGACTTTC
TRBD2,NA,TRBV9,TRBJ2-1,CASSVDGTSGNQFF,TGTGCCAGCAGCGTAGATGGGACTAGCGGGAATCAGTTCTTC
NA,NA,TRBV19,TRBJ2-2,CASRGPTGELFF,TGTGCCAGTAGGGGGCCCACCGGGGAGCTGTTTTTT
TRBD2,NA,TRBV7-3,TRBJ2-1,CASSSAGLGGGEQFF,TGTGCCAGCAGCTCCGCGGGACTAGGGGGGGGTGAGCAGTTCTTC
TRBD1,NA,TRBV5-1,TRBJ1-2,CASSPQGNYGYTF,TGCGCCAGCAGCCCACAGGGGAACTATGGCTACACCTTC
NA,NA,TRBV5-6,TRBJ2-3,CASSLADTQYF,TGTGCCAGCAGCTTAGCTGATACGCAGTATTTT
NA,NA,TRBV30,TRBJ1-5,CAWGPGGGNQPQHF,TGTGCCTGGGGTCCCGGAGGGGGCAATCAGCCCCAGCATTTT
TRBD1,once,TRBV5-1,TRBJ2-2,CASMTGGGTGELFF,TGCGCCAGCATGACAGGGGGCGGGACCGGGGAGCTGTTTTTT
TRBD2,NA,TRBV11-3,TRBJ2-3,CASSLVAGADTQYF,TGTGCCAGCAGCTTAGTAGCGGGAGCCGATACGCAGTATTTT